This TCR beta chain is drawn from a study of shared clonotypes between healthy human individuals. Findings of the study overall: Donor clonotype sharing was expected to depend on sequencing depth. Incomplete sequencing of sorted subsets was indicated by rarefaction despite large depth. Generation probabilities of non-shared clonotypes were lower (relative to those shared by all four donors).

Everyone who donated was a Caucasian adult who lived in Nashville, Tennessee. Data came from immunoSEQ multiplex PCR; TCRdb stores just in-frame clones and leaves some out. This sample has around 1.5 million clones, with under 99% found just once. The CDR3 has 16 amino acids. CDR1 and CDR2 from the germline V gene are SGHDT and YYEEEE. The V and J ends lost 0 bases and 6 bases, in that order; junction bases with no gene match: 10. A word on this clone: Its antigen remains unidentified.

The clonotype was recovered from a young man in good health. V gene TRBV5-6 combines with J gene TRBJ2-7; 9 bases match TRBD2. The sample was naive CD4+ T cells sorted from blood. Noted subset: CD45RA+ positively selected. CDR3 bases: TGTGCCAGCAGCTTGGGCGGGAGGGCCTCAGGTTTCGAGCAGTACTTC. This translates into CASSLGGRASGFEQYF.